This T cell receptor (beta chain) was identified in a study of T cells in Graves' hyperthyroidism and ophthalmopathy. In the study overall: Blood was drawn when the patient was first diagnosed and still untreated.

From RNA transcripts, TCR beta CDR3 regions were amplified. TCR CDR3 regions were first amplified by RT-PCR with HTBI primers. MiXCR, applied by TCRdb to the multiplex PCR reads, yields one record per CDR3 protein. The data hold around 540,000 distinct CDR3 sequences, with about 16% observed a single time. Ophthalmopathy patients all had a Clinical Activity Score of at least 3, a NOSPECS grade of at least 4 and disease under 3 months old. Together with thyroid ultrasound, orbital computed tomography, serum thyroxine and TRAb, clinical symptoms were used for diagnoses. Fresh 10 ml peripheral blood yielded PBMCs. This clonotype came up a few times. CDR3 length: 17 residues. Germline CDR1 and CDR2: MDHEN and SYDVKM. V shed 4 bases and J shed 2 bases, with 18 bases lying between them.

The sequence came from a woman in her 30s with Graves' ophthalmopathy. The V gene is TRBV28, the J gene TRBJ1-5; a weak D match, TRBD1 (5 bases). The sequenced sample was blood. CDR3 sequence reads: CASSSPFAGEGNQPQHF. The CDR3 region has the DNA TGTGCCAGCAGTTCCCCGTTCGCGGGGGAGGGCAATCAGCCCCAGCATTTT.